The rows below give T cell receptor beta chains drawn from one sample of a study of T cells in Graves' hyperthyroidism and ophthalmopathy. TCRdb redid the calling of the multiplex PCR reads with MiXCR, one entry per CDR3 protein. This repertoire shows about 420,000 distinct CDR3 sequences, roughly 15% found once; its top ten account for more than 4.5%. The material sequenced was blood. These receptors were collected from a woman aged 18-29 years with Graves' hyperthyroidism. Each CDR3 is given with its conserved first and last residue. Fields, in order: J gene, D gene, V gene, clone size, CDR3 DNA, CDR3 protein. The D gene is left open where the match is weak. Rows give clone size only sometimes, using once, few, many, or a class for an expanded clone.

TRBJ2-1,-,TRBV20-1,many,TGCAGTGCTAGAGTGAAAGATAGCAGAAATGAGCAGTTCTTC,CSARVKDSRNEQFF
TRBJ2-7,TRBD2,TRBV19,-,TGTGCCAGTAGTCCCCTTGGGGAGGGAGGCTTCTACGAGCAGTACTTC,CASSPLGEGGFYEQYF
TRBJ1-1,-,TRBV4-3,-,TGCGCCAGCAGCCAACAGAGAACTAACACTGAAGCTTTCTTT,CASSQQRTNTEAFF
TRBJ2-2,-,TRBV11-2,many,TGTGCCAGCAGCTTATGGGAGAACACCGGGGAGCTGTTTTTT,CASSLWENTGELFF
TRBJ2-5,-,TRBV12-3/TRBV12-4,many,TGTGCCAGCAACAGACAGGACCAAGAGACCCAGTACTTC,CASNRQDQETQYF
TRBJ1-3,-,TRBV7-9,few,TGTGCCAGCAGCTTAATAGGGGCTGGAAACACCATATATTTT,CASSLIGAGNTIYF
TRBJ1-1,-,TRBV2,many,TGTGCCAGCAGTGAAGGACCAGACACTGAAGCTTTCTTT,CASSEGPDTEAFF
TRBJ2-7,-,TRBV27,many,TGTGCCAGCAGCAACGAACTAGCCCCCTACGAGCAGTACTTC,CASSNELAPYEQYF
TRBJ2-2,-,TRBV28,-,TGTGCCAGCAGCCTAACGGGAGACGGGGAGCTGTTTTTT,CASSLTGDGELFF
TRBJ1-4,-,TRBV27,many,TGTGCCAGCAGTGGCCTGGGAGCGGGAAATGAAAAACTGTTTTTT,CASSGLGAGNEKLFF
TRBJ1-1,-,TRBV19,many,TGTGCCAGTAGATTCCAAGGCCTGAACACTGAAGCTTTCTTT,CASRFQGLNTEAFF
TRBJ1-3,-,TRBV9,-,TGTGCCAGCAGCGTCGACGGAAGCTCTGGAAACACCATATATTTT,CASSVDGSSGNTIYF
TRBJ2-1,TRBD2,TRBV7-2,-,TGTGCCAGCAGCGAGGGGACTAGCGGGAATGAGCAGTTCTTC,CASSEGTSGNEQFF
TRBJ2-5,-,TRBV6-1,few,TGTGCCAGCAGTTTTTCACAGTTTGGAGGGACCCAGTACTTC,CASSFSQFGGTQYF
TRBJ2-7,-,TRBV11-2,many,TGTGCCAGCAGCTTCTCGGCGTACTACGAGCAGTACTTC,CASSFSAYYEQYF
TRBJ1-2,TRBD1,TRBV20-1,many,TGCAGTGCGCAAATCCCCGGGACAGGGCTACGAGGCTACACCTTC,CSAQIPGTGLRGYTF
TRBJ2-5,-,TRBV10-3,few,TGTGCCATCAGTAACAGGGATAACCAAGAGACCCAGTACTTC,CAISNRDNQETQYF
TRBJ2-7,-,TRBV10-3,-,TGTGCCATCAGTGTTGGGGGGCAATACGAGCAGTACTTC,CAISVGGQYEQYF
TRBJ2-2,TRBD2,TRBV5-6,few,TGTGCCAGCAGCTTCAGCGGGAGTAGGGCCGGGGAGCTGTTTTTT,CASSFSGSRAGELFF
TRBJ2-3,-,TRBV3-1,-,TGTGCCAGCAGCCAAGGGACACCGAGCACAGATACGCAGTATTTT,CASSQGTPSTDTQYF
TRBJ2-2,TRBD1,TRBV5-1,many,TGCGCCAGCAGCTTTGACAGGGCGAACACCGGGGAGCTGTTTTTT,CASSFDRANTGELFF
TRBJ2-7,TRBD1,TRBV5-1,many,TGCGCCAGCAGTTCGGACAGGTTGTACGAGCAGTACTTC,CASSSDRLYEQYF
TRBJ2-3,TRBD2,TRBV6-1,many,TGTGCCAGCAGTGACATCCGACTAGCGGGGGGAGTCGGACATACGCAGTATTTT,CASSDIRLAGGVGHTQYF
TRBJ1-1,TRBD1,TRBV6-2/TRBV6-3,-,TGTGCCAGCAGTTCCCAGACAGGGGGAAGGACTGAAGCTTTCTTT,CASSSQTGGRTEAFF
TRBJ2-3,-,TRBV6-6,many,TGTGCCAGCAGTTACCGTGGGGGAGCAGATACGCAGTATTTT,CASSYRGGADTQYF
TRBJ2-2,-,TRBV5-1,-,TGCGCCAGCAGCTTCGCAGGATCCGACACCGGGGAGCTGTTTTTT,CASSFAGSDTGELFF
TRBJ1-5,-,TRBV12-3/TRBV12-4,few,TGTGCCAGCAGTTTAGGGGGTCCGGGTCCCCAGCATTTT,CASSLGGPGPQHF
TRBJ2-2,TRBD1,TRBV30,many,TGTGCCTGGAGTAGACTTACCGGGACAGGGGTGAACGGGGAGCTGTTTTTT,CAWSRLTGTGVNGELFF
TRBJ2-3,-,TRBV13,many,TGTGCCAGCAGCTCGCTACGGGGAGTTCCTGGCACAGATACGCAGTATTTT,CASSSLRGVPGTDTQYF
TRBJ1-2,TRBD1,TRBV28,many,TGTGCCAGCACCGTGGACAGGCCCTATGGCTACACCTTC,CASTVDRPYGYTF
TRBJ2-3,TRBD2,TRBV6-2/TRBV6-3,many,TGTGCCAGCAGTTCCTGGACTAGCGGGGGACCTAGCACAGATACGCAGTATTTT,CASSSWTSGGPSTDTQYF
TRBJ2-1,-,TRBV20-1,many,TGCAGTGCTGAAGCCGGGACGACGGACCCCTACAATGAGCAGTTCTTC,CSAEAGTTDPYNEQFF
TRBJ2-1,TRBD2,TRBV12-3/TRBV12-4,many,TGTGCCAGCAGACAGACTAGCGGGTCGGGGGATGAGCAGTTCTTC,CASRQTSGSGDEQFF
TRBJ2-1,-,TRBV3-1,few,TGTGCCAGCAGCCACATGGGGTCGCCAGACTTTTTCTCCTACAATGAGCAGTTCTTC,CASSHMGSPDFFSYNEQFF
TRBJ2-1,-,TRBV20-1,many,TGCAGTGCGGGGATCACCTCCTACAATGAGCAGTTCTTC,CSAGITSYNEQFF
TRBJ1-2,-,TRBV24-1,-,TGTGCCACCAGTGACCTGAATGGCTACACCTTC,CATSDLNGYTF
TRBJ2-2,-,TRBV10-3,few,TGTGCCAGCCATGGTGGAAAACAGAACACCGGGGAGCTGTTTTTT,CASHGGKQNTGELFF
TRBJ1-2,TRBD1,TRBV29-1,many,TGCAGCGTTGAGAAGCGACAGGGGACCTTGGGCTACACCTTC,CSVEKRQGTLGYTF
TRBJ1-1,TRBD1,TRBV29-1,-,TGCAGCGTTGGGCGGGACAGCGAGAACACTGAAGCTTTCTTT,CSVGRDSENTEAFF
TRBJ1-1,TRBD1,TRBV7-9,few,TGTGCCAGCAGCCGAATCGGACAGGGGGCATTTGGCACTGAAGCTTTCTTT,CASSRIGQGAFGTEAFF
TRBJ1-2,TRBD1,TRBV6-1,many,TGTGCCAGCAGTGAGGGTTTTGAGGACAGGGGCTATGGCTACACCTTC,CASSEGFEDRGYGYTF
TRBJ2-7,-,TRBV10-2,few,TGCGCCAGCAGTGGTGGCTTCTACTCCTACGAGCAGTACTTC,CASSGGFYSYEQYF
TRBJ1-1,-,TRBV9,many,TGTGCCAGCAGCGTAGGGGCGGGACCAAACACTGAAGCTTTCTTT,CASSVGAGPNTEAFF
TRBJ1-5,TRBD1,TRBV9,few,TGTGCCAGCAGCGCCGGACAGGGGGCCAATCAGCCCCAGCATTTT,CASSAGQGANQPQHF
TRBJ1-2,-,TRBV27,many,TGTGCCAGCAGTTCATTACTGGACAGCCTCTATGGCTACACCTTC,CASSSLLDSLYGYTF
TRBJ1-1,-,TRBV10-3,many,TGTGCCATCAGTGCGGGACTCCTTTCGGGTACTGAAGCTTTCTTT,CAISAGLLSGTEAFF
TRBJ2-1,TRBD2,TRBV28,many,TGTGCCAGCAGTTTACCGGGGACTAGCGGGAGGATCCTGAATGAGCAGTTCTTC,CASSLPGTSGRILNEQFF
TRBJ2-7,-,TRBV11-2,many,TGTGCCAGCAGCTTTGGCGGGACGGACTACGAGCAGTACTTC,CASSFGGTDYEQYF
TRBJ2-4,-,TRBV6-1,-,TGTGCCAGCAGTGAAGGGACGACTCTAGCCAAAAACATTCAGTACTTC,CASSEGTTLAKNIQYF
TRBJ1-2,TRBD1,TRBV5-1,-,TGCGCCAGCAGCTTGGCGGGCGGACAGGGTGGACATGGCTACACCTTC,CASSLAGGQGGHGYTF
TRBJ1-2,TRBD1,TRBV27,many,TGTGCCAGCAGTCCCGGGACAGGGGGCGCGTCTGGCTATGGCTACACCTTC,CASSPGTGGASGYGYTF
TRBJ1-5,-,TRBV19,-,TGTGCCAGTAGTATAATAGGACTGCCCAATCAGCCCCAGCATTTT,CASSIIGLPNQPQHF
TRBJ1-1,TRBD1,TRBV5-1,-,TGCGCCAGCAGCTTTACTAGGGGACAGAACTCGAACACTGAAGCTTTCTTT,CASSFTRGQNSNTEAFF
TRBJ2-3,-,TRBV11-2,many,TGTGCCAGCAGCTTATTCATACGGGATTCTTTCACAGATACGCAGTATTTT,CASSLFIRDSFTDTQYF
TRBJ1-2,-,TRBV4-1,-,TGCGCCAGCAGCCAAGAAGCGTATGGCTACACCTTC,CASSQEAYGYTF
TRBJ1-1,-,TRBV6-2/TRBV6-3,-,TGTGCCAGCAGTTACTCGATGAGAAGGGGGGGGATGAACACTGAAGCTTTCTTT,CASSYSMRRGGMNTEAFF
TRBJ1-1,-,TRBV4-1,-,TGCGCCAGCAGCCAAGTAAAGGGCATGAACACTGAAGCTTTCTTT,CASSQVKGMNTEAFF
TRBJ2-6,-,TRBV30,many,TGTGCCTGGACATTGTCTGGGGCCAACGTCCTGACTTTC,CAWTLSGANVLTF
TRBJ1-2,TRBD1,TRBV13,-,TGTGCCAGCAGCTTTAGGACAGGGACTGGCTACACCTTC,CASSFRTGTGYTF